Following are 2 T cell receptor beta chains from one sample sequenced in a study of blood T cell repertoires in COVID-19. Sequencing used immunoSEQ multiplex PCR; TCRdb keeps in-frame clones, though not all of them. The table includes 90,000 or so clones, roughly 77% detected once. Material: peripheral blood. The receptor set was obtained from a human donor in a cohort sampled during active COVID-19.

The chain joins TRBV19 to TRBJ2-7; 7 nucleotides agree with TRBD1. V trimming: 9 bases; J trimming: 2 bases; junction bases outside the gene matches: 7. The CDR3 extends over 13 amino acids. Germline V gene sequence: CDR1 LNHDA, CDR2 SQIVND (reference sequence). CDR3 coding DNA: TGTGCCAGCAGGACGACAGGGACCTACGAGCAGTACTTC. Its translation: CASRTTGTYEQYF. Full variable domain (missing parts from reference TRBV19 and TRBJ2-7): DGGITQSPKYLFRKEGQNVTLSCEQNLNHDAMYWYRQDPGQGLRLIYYSQIVNDFQKGDIAEGYSVSREKKESFPLTVTSAQKNPTAFYLCASRTTGTYEQYFGPGTRLTVT.

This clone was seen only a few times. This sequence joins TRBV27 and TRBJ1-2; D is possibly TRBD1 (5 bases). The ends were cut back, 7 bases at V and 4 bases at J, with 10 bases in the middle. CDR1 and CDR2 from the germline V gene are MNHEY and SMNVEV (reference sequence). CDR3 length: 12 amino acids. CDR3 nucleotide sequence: TGTGCCAGCATGGGGCCGCTCTATGGCTACACCTTC. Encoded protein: CASMGPLYGYTF.